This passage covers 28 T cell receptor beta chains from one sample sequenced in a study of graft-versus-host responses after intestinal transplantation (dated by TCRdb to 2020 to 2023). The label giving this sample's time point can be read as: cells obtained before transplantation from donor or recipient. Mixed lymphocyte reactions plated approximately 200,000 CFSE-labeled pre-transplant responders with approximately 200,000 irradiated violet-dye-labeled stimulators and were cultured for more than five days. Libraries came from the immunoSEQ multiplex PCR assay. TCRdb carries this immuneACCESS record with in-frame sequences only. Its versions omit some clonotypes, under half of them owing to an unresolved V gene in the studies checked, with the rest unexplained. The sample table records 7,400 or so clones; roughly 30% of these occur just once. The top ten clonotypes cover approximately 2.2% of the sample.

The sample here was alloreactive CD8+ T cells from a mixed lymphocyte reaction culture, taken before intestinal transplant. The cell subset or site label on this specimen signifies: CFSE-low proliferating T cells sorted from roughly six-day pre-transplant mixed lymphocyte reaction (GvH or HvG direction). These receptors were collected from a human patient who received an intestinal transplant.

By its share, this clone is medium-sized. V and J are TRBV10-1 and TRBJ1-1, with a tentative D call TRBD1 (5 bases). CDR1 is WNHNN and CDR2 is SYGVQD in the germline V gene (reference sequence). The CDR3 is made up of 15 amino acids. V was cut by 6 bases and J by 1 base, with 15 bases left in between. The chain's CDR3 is CASRKNTGANTEAFF. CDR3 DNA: TGCGCCAGCAGGAAGAATACAGGTGCGAACACTGAAGCTTTCTTT.

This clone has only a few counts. CDR3 residues: CASSPVDSRDYGYTF. DNA of the CDR3: TGTGCCAGCAGCCCAGTAGACAGCAGGGACTATGGCTACACCTTC. This chain joins TRBV5-5 and TRBJ1-2, with D possibly being TRBD1 (5 bases). V was pared by 4 bases and J by 3 bases, with 16 bases between. CDR1 and CDR2 from the germline V gene are SGHKS and YYEKEE (reference sequence). The CDR3 is 15 amino acids.

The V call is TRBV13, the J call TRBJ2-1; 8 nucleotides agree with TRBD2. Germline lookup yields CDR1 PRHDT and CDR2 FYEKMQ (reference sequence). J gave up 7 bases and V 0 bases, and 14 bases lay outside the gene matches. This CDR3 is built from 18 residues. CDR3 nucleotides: TGTGCCAGCAGCTTAGGCCAGATGATAAGAGCGGGAGAAAATGAGCAGTTCTTC. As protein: CASSLGQMIRAGENEQFF.

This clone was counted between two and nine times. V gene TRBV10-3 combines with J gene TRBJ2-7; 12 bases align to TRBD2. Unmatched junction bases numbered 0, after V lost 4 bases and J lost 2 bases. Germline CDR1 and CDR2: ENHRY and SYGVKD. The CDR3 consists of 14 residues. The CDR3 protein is CAISGTSGTYEQYF. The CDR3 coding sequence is TGTGCCATCAGTGGGACTAGCGGGACCTACGAGCAGTACTTC.

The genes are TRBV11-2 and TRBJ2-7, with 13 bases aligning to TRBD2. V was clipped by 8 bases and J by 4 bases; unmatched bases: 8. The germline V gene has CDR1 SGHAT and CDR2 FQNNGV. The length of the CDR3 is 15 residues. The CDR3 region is CASGWTSGSRYEQYF. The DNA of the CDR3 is TGTGCCAGCGGTTGGACTAGCGGGAGTAGGTACGAGCAGTACTTC.

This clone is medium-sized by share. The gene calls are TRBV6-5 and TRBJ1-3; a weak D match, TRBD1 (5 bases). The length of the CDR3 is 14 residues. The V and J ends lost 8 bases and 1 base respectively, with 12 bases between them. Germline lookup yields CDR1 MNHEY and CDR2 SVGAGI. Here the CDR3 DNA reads TGTGCCAGCGGCGGGGGAGATTCTGGAAACACCATATATTTT. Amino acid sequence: CASGGGDSGNTIYF.

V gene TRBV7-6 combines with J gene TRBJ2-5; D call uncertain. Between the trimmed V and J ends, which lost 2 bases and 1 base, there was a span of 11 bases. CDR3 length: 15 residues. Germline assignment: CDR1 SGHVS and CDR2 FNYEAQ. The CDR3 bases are TGTGCCAGCAGCTTACTTCTTTGGGCCCAAGAGACCCAGTACTTC. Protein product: CASSLLLWAQETQYF.

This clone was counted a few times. CDR3 loop: CATSRDGPKGEAFF. The CDR3 region has the DNA TGTGCCACCAGCAGAGATGGGCCAAAAGGCGAAGCTTTCTTT. This chain connects TRBV15 to TRBJ1-1, with D uncertain. Trimming shortened V by 0 bases and J by 8 bases, and 13 bases separated the two germline ends. Germline V lookup: CDR1 LNHNV, CDR2 YYDKDF (reference sequence). This CDR3 has 14 residues.

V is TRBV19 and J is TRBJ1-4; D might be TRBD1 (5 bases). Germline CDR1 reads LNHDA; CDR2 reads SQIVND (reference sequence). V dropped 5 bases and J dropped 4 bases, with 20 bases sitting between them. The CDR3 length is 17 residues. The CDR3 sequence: CASSRGFGQGYNEKLFF. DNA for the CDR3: TGTGCCAGTAGTCGCGGTTTCGGTCAGGGATATAATGAAAAACTGTTTTTT.

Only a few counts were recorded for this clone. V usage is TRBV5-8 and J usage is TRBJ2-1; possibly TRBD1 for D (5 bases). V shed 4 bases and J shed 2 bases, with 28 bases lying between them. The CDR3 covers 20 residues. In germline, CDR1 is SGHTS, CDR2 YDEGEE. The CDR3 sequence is CASSPYGLGVVFRAYNEQFF. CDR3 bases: TGTGCCAGCAGCCCATACGGGTTGGGCGTGGTTTTCAGGGCCTACAATGAGCAGTTCTTC.

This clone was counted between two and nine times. The CDR3 region is CASSLLRETVFF. Here the CDR3 DNA reads TGTGCCAGCAGCTTACTCCGGGAAACGGTGTTTTTT. V usage is TRBV11-2 and J usage is TRBJ2-2; TRBD2 is a possible D gene (5 bases). Trimming pared 2 bases from V and 15 bases from J, leaving 13 bases between. CDR3 length: 12 residues. CDR1 is SGHAT and CDR2 is FQNNGV in the germline V gene.

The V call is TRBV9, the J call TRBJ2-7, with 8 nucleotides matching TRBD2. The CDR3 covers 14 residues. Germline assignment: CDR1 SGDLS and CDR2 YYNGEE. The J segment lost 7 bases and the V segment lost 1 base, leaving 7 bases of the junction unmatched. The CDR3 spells CASSVSGGVGEQYF. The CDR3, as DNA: TGTGCCAGCAGCGTATCCGGGGGGGTAGGGGAGCAGTACTTC.

The CDR3 is CASSPPTGDEQFF. CDR3 nucleotides: TGTGCCAGCTCACCCCCGACGGGGGATGAGCAGTTCTTC. J is TRBJ2-1 and V is TRBV18; D perhaps matches TRBD2 (6 bases). There are 13 residues in the CDR3. Trimming pared 3 bases from V and 8 bases from J, leaving 11 bases between. From germline, CDR1 is KGHSH and CDR2 LQKENI.

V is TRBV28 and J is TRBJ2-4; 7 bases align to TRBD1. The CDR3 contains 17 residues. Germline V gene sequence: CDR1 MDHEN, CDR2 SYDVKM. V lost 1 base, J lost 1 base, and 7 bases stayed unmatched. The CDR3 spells CASSLLRQGSAKNIQYF. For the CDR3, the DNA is TGTGCCAGCAGTTTATTAAGACAGGGTAGTGCCAAAAACATTCAGTACTTC. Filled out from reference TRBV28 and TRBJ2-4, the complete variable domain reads DVKVTQSSRYLVKRTGEKVFLECVQDMDHENMFWYRQDPGLGLRLIYFSYDVKMKEKGDIPEGYSVSREKKERFSLILESASTNQTSMYLCASSLLRQGSAKNIQYFGAGTRLSVL.

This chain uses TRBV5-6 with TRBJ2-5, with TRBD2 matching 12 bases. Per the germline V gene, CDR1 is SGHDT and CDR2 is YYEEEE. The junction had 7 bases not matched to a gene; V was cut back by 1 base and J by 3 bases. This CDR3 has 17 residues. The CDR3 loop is CASSLLAGGPEEETQYF. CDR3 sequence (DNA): TGTGCCAGCAGCTTGCTAGCGGGAGGGCCGGAGGAAGAGACCCAGTACTTC.

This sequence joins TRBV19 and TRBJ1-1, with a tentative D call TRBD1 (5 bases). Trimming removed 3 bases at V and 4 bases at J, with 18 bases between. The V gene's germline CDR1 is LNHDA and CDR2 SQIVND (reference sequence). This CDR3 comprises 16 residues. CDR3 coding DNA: TGTGCCAGTAGTATTCTCAGGACACTCTTTCCCACTGAAGCTTTCTTT. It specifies CASSILRTLFPTEAFF.

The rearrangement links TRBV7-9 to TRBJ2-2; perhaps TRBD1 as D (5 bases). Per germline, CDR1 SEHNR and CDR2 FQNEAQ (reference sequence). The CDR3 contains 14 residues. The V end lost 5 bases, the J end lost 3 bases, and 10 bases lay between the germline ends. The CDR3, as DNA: TGTGCCAGCAGCCAGGGCTCACACACCGGGGAGCTGTTTTTT. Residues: CASSQGSHTGELFF.

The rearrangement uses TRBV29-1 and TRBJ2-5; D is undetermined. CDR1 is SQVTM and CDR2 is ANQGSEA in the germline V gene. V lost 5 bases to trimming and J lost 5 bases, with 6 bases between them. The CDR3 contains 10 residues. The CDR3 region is CSVLRETQYF. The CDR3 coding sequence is TGCAGCGTTCTCCGGGAGACCCAGTACTTC.

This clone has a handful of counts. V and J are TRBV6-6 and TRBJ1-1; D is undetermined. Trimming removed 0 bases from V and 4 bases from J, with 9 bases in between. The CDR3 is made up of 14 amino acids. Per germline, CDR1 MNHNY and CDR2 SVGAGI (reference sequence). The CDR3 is CASSYSIGFTEAFF. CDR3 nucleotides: TGTGCCAGCAGTTACTCTATCGGGTTCACTGAAGCTTTCTTT.

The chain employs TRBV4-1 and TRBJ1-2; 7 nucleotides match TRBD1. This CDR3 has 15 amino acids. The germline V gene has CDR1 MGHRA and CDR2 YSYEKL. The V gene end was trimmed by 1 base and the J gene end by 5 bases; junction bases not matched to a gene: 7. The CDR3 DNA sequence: TGCGCCAGCAGCCAAGCCACCGGACAGGCATATGGCTACACCTTC. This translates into CASSQATGQAYGYTF.

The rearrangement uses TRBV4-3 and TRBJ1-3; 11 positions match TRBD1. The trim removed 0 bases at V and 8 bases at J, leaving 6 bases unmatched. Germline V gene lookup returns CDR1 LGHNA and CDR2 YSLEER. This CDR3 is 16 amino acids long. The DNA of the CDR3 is TGCGCCAGCAGCCAAGATTGGGGACAGGGGGGCCACACCATATATTTT. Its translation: CASSQDWGQGGHTIYF.

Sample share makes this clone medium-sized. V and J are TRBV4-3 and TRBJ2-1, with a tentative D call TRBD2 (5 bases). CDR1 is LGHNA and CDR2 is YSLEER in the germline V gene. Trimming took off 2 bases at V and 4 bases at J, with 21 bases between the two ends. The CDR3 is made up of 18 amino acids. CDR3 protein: CASSQLYVSGVNYNEQFF. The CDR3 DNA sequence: TGCGCCAGCAGCCAACTTTATGTCAGCGGTGTTAATTACAATGAGCAGTTCTTC.

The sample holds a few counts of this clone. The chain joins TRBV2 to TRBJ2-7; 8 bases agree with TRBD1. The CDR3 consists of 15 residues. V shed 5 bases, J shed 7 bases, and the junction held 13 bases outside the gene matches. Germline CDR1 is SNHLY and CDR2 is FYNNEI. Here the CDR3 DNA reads TGTGCCAGCAGTATGACAGGGGCCTGGACGGGGGAGCAGTACTTC. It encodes CASSMTGAWTGEQYF. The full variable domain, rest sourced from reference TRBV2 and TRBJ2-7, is EPEVTQTPSHQVTQMGQEVILRCVPISNHLYFYWYRQILGQKVEFLVSFYNNEISEKSEIFDDQFSVERPDGSNFTLKIRSTKLEDSAMYFCASSMTGAWTGEQYFGPGTRLTVT.

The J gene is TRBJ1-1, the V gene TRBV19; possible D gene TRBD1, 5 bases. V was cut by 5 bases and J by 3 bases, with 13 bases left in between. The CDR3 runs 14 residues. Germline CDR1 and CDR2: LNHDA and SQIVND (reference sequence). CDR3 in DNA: TGTGCCAGTAGTTACAGGAGTTCTTACACTGAAGCTTTCTTT. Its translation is CASSYRSSYTEAFF.

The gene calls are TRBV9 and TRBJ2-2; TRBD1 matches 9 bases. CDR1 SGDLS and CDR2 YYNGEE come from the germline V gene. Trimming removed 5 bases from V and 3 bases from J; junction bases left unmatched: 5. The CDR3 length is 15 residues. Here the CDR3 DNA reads TGTGCCAGCAGTGAAGGGACAGGGTACACCGGGGAGCTGTTTTTT. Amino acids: CASSEGTGYTGELFF. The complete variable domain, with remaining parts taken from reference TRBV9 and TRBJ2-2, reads DSGVTQTPKHLITATGQRVTLRCSPRSGDLSVYWYQQSLDQGLQFLIQYYNGEERAKGNILERFSAQQFPDLHSELNLSSLELGDSALYFCASSEGTGYTGELFFGEGSRLTVL.

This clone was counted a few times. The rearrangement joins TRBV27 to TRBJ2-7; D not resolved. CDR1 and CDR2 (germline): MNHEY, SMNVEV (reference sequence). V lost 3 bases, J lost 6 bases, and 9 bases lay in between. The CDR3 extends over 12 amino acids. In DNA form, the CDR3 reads TGTGCCAGCAGTTTCCCCGGTTCCGAGCAGTACTTC. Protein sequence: CASSFPGSEQYF.

This CDR3 reads CASSLAGTYEQYF. In DNA form, the CDR3 reads TGTGCCAGCAGTTTAGCAGGGACCTACGAGCAGTACTTC. The V and J genes are TRBV27 and TRBJ2-7; maybe TRBD1 (5 bases). V lost 2 bases, J lost 2 bases, and 7 bases lay in between. Germline loops: CDR1 MNHEY, CDR2 SMNVEV (reference sequence). The CDR3 is made up of 13 amino acids.

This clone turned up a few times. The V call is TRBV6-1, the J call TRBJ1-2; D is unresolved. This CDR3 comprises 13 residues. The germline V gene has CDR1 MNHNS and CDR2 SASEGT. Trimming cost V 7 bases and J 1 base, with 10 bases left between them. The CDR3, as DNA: TGTGCCAGCACCCTGGGCCGTAACTATGGCTACACCTTC. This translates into CASTLGRNYGYTF.